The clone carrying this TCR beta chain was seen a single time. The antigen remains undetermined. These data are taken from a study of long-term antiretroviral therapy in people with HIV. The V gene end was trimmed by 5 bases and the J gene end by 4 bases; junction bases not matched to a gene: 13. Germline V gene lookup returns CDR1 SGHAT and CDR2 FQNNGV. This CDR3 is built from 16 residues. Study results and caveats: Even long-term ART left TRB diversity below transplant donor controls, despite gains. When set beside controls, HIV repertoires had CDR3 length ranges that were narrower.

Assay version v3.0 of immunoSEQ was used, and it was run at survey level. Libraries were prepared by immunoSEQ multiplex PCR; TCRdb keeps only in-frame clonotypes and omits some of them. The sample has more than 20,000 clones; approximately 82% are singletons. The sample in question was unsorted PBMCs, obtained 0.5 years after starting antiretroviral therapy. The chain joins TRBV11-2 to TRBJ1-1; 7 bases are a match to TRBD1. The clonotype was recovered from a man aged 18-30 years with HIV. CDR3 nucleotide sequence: TGTGCCAGCAGCGCACCCAGGGGGGGTGTCCGCACTGAAGCTTTCTTT. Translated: CASSAPRGGVRTEAFF.